This record covers a single TCR beta chain. The data belong to a study of blood T cells in healthy people across ages. Together with a sample-barcoded 5' primer, a J-beta primer mix was included in a second PCR lasting about 6 to 11 cycles. TCRdb used MiXCR to reprocess the 5' RACE reads, holding one entry per CDR3 protein. The sample comprises more than 1,400,000 distinct CDR3 sequences, around 39% of which are singletons, and 7.9% rests with the top ten. The specimen sequenced was blood. This TCR was sampled from a woman in her late teens or twenties in good health.

The CDR3 is CSASSVSGVDEQYF. Written as DNA, the CDR3 is TGCAGTGCTAGTAGTGTATCAGGGGTCGATGAGCAGTACTTC. This chain joins TRBV20-1 and TRBJ2-7; D might be TRBD1 (6 bases). Germline V gene sequence: CDR1 DFQATT, CDR2 SNEGSKA (reference sequence). The CDR3 length is 14 residues. V was clipped by 3 bases and J by 7 bases, with 19 bases between them.